The rows below give T cell receptor beta chains drawn from one sample of a study of T cell repertoires in cytomegalovirus infection. TCRdb processed the reads anew with MiXCR; each CDR3 protein has one entry. The sample lists some 800,000 distinct CDR3 sequences, approximately 30% occurring once. Antigens of these TCRs are unknown. Sequencing was performed on cultured CD8+ T cells from PBMCs, taken from culture after CMV antigen stimulation. The receptors stem from a human donor in good health (CMV status not recorded). Some clones in this sample may be carry-over from other donors' samples. The CDR3 runs from the conserved cysteine through the conserved F or W. A D gene is named only where the DNA matches it firmly. Rows give clone size only sometimes, using once, few, many, or a class for an expanded clone.

d_gene	v_gene	abundance	j_gene	len	CDR3aa	CDR3nt
NA	TRBV7-6	NA	TRBJ1-5	17	CASSAEQGLIGYQPQHF	TGTGCCAGCAGCGCCGAACAGGGACTTATAGGCTATCAGCCCCAGCATTTT
NA	TRBV6-2/TRBV6-3	few	TRBJ2-2	16	CASSYHLQPNTGELFF	TGTGCCAGCAGTTACCATTTACAGCCGAACACCGGGGAGCTGTTTTTT
NA	TRBV7-6	many	TRBJ2-7	16	CASSLDGGPLAYEQYF	TGTGCCAGCAGCCTTGACGGGGGGCCATTAGCCTACGAGCAGTACTTC
NA	TRBV7-9	NA	TRBJ1-1	16	CASSGNRELPLTEAFF	TGTGCCAGCAGCGGAAATCGGGAACTTCCCCTCACTGAAGCTTTCTTT
NA	TRBV7-8	many	TRBJ1-2	13	CASSQTENYGYTF	TGTGCCAGCAGCCAGACAGAAAACTATGGCTACACCTTC
NA	TRBV7-9	NA	TRBJ1-1	14	CASSLLTRDTEAFF	TGTGCCAGCAGCTTACTGACACGAGACACTGAAGCTTTCTTT
NA	TRBV2	few	TRBJ2-2	11	CASESTGELFF	TGTGCCAGCGAAAGTACCGGGGAGCTGTTTTTT
NA	TRBV7-2	NA	TRBJ1-6	16	CASSLGTVHYNSPLHF	TGTGCCAGCAGCCTAGGAACAGTTCACTATAATTCACCCCTCCACTTT
NA	TRBV7-8	many	TRBJ2-1	14	CASSLERGFNEQFF	TGTGCCAGCAGCTTAGAGCGCGGGTTCAATGAGCAGTTCTTC
NA	TRBV7-8	NA	TRBJ2-1	17	CASSLVRPTTHYNEQFF	TGTGCCAGCAGCTTAGTCAGGCCAACAACGCACTACAATGAGCAGTTCTTC
NA	TRBV10-2	few	TRBJ2-7	14	CASSEQAGPMEQYF	TGCGCCAGCAGTGAACAGGCAGGCCCTATGGAGCAGTACTTC
NA	TRBV6-5	NA	TRBJ1-1	15	CASSYEGGLNTEAFF	TGTGCCAGCAGTTACGAAGGGGGGTTAAACACTGAAGCTTTCTTT
NA	TRBV6-2/TRBV6-3	once	TRBJ2-5	19	CASSQVLRRSQGRGASQYF	TGTGCCAGCAGTCAGGTCCTCCGTCGGTCTCAGGGAAGAGGTGCGTCCCAGTACTTC
TRBD2	TRBV27	few	TRBJ2-5	18	CASSSPRASGGSEETQYF	TGTGCCAGCAGTTCGCCTAGGGCTAGCGGGGGGTCGGAAGAGACCCAGTACTTC
NA	TRBV7-8	many	TRBJ2-5	14	CASSLGTNQETQYF	TGTGCCAGCAGCCTCGGGACAAACCAAGAGACCCAGTACTTC
TRBD1	TRBV12-3/TRBV12-4	NA	TRBJ2-5	16	CASSGTGGAPWETQYF	TGTGCCAGCAGTGGGACAGGGGGCGCGCCGTGGGAGACCCAGTACTTC
NA	TRBV29-1	few	TRBJ1-2	13	CSVEEVENYGYTF	TGCAGTGTTGAAGAGGTGGAAAACTATGGCTACACCTTC